This T cell receptor beta chain was identified during a study of patients and donors after allogeneic stem cell transplantation. One entry per CDR3 protein, called by TCRdb with MiXCR from the RT-PCR reads. The table lists approximately 430,000 distinct CDR3 sequences, under 20% of them singletons. This clonotype was seen a handful of times. The J segment lost 7 bases and the V segment lost 2 bases, leaving 10 bases of the junction unmatched. CDR3 length equals 16 residues. In germline, CDR1 is MNHEY, CDR2 SVGAGI. The rearrangement uses TRBV6-5 and TRBJ1-5; 8 nucleotides match TRBD1. This TCR was recovered from a human donor who was either an allogeneic HSCT recipient or a stem cell or donor lymphocyte infusion donor (not recorded which). It is not recorded whose cells these are; they may come from a transplant donor. What was sequenced was blood, either unsorted or a sorted T cell fraction (not recorded which). DNA for the CDR3: TGTGCCAGCAGTTACAGTCGGACAGGGAAGGAGCAGCCCCAGCATTTT. This codes for CASSYSRTGKEQPQHF.